The 20 T cell receptor beta chains below all came from one sample that was sequenced in a study of T cells in Graves' hyperthyroidism and ophthalmopathy. The investigators amplified TCR beta CDR3 regions from RNA transcripts. The HTBI primer set served for first-round RT-PCR of the TCR CDR3. TCRdb fed the multiplex PCR reads into MiXCR, producing one record per CDR3 protein. The repertoire consists of a few hundred thousand distinct CDR3 sequences, with roughly an eighth occurring once and the leading ten covering less than 20%. Sequenced material: blood. All receptors derive from a woman between 18 and 29 years old with Graves' hyperthyroidism.

This clonotype turned up a few times. The CDR3 region has the DNA TGTGCCATTCTCCTCTCTAGCGGGAGATTTATGAGGAATGAGCAGTTCTTC. The encoded protein is CAILLSSGRFMRNEQFF. The chain uses TRBV7-9 and TRBJ2-1; 10 bases line up with TRBD2. In germline, CDR1 is SEHNR, CDR2 FQNEAQ (reference sequence). CDR3 length: 17 residues. Trimming removed 10 bases from V and 7 bases from J; junction bases left unmatched: 19.

This clonotype was recorded at least ten times. The chain is built from TRBV6-1 and TRBJ1-1; D remains unclear. The CDR3 loop spans 15 amino acids. Germline assignment: CDR1 MNHNS and CDR2 SASEGT. V shed 3 bases and J shed 0 bases, with 11 bases lying between them. The CDR3 loop is CASSDRGSVNTEAFF. As DNA, the CDR3 is TGTGCCAGCAGTGATAGAGGGTCGGTGAACACTGAAGCTTTCTTT.

This clonotype was seen ten or more times. This chain uses TRBV12-3 or TRBV12-4 with TRBJ2-2; D gene ambiguous. The CDR3 has 11 amino acids. Trimming removed 5 bases from V and 5 bases from J, with 3 bases in between. The CDR3 loop is CASSVTGELFF. As DNA, the CDR3 is TGTGCCAGCAGTGTGACCGGGGAGCTGTTTTTT.

This clonotype was seen more than once but under ten times. Germline and junction disagree at one end, which may indicate a read error. The CDR3 DNA is TGTGCCAGCAGCGAGGGGCTCGGACCCGGGGAGCTGTTTTTC. It specifies CASSEGLGPGELFF. The V gene is TRBV7-6, the J gene TRBJ2-2; D may be TRBD1 or TRBD2 (5 bases each). This CDR3 is built from 14 residues. Germline V gene sequence: CDR1 SGHVS, CDR2 FNYEAQ.

This clonotype was counted ten times or more. This chain connects TRBV7-9 to TRBJ1-1; 8 nucleotides line up with TRBD1. Germline CDR1 SEHNR, CDR2 FQNEAQ (reference sequence). CDR3 length equals 15 residues. V lost 5 bases and J lost 3; bases outside the gene matches: 8. DNA for the CDR3: TGTGCCAGCAGCCCATCGACAGGGGTGGACACTGAAGCTTTCTTT. Translating it yields CASSPSTGVDTEAFF.

The CDR3 here is CSAGGTGFGEKLFF. CDR3 sequence (DNA): TGCAGTGCTGGGGGGACAGGGTTTGGCGAAAAACTGTTTTTT. The chain uses TRBV20-1 and TRBJ1-4; 9 bases match TRBD1. CDR3 size: 14 residues. The V and J ends lost 5 bases and 8 bases, in that order; junction bases with no gene match: 9. CDR1 DFQATT and CDR2 SNEGSKA come from the germline V gene (reference sequence).

This clonotype was counted only a few times. The V gene is TRBV14, the J gene TRBJ1-3, with 7 bases that match TRBD1. There are 17 residues in the CDR3. The V segment lost 2 bases and the J segment 4 bases; nucleotides outside the gene matches: 11. Germline V CDR1 and CDR2: SGHDN, FVKESK. CDR3 in DNA: TGTGCCAGCAGCCAATCAAGACAGGGTTCGGCGGGAAACACCATATATTTT. This gives the protein CASSQSRQGSAGNTIYF.

This clonotype was counted ten times or more. V is TRBV10-3 and J is TRBJ2-5, with a tentative D call TRBD2 (5 bases). From germline, CDR1 is ENHRY and CDR2 SYGVKD. This CDR3 has 14 amino acids. Trimming shortened V by 3 bases and J by 5 bases, and 13 bases separated the two germline ends. The CDR3 here is CAISDRGKSETQYF. The CDR3 nucleotides are TGTGCCATCAGTGATCGAGGGAAGTCCGAGACCCAGTACTTC.

This clonotype showed up just a few times. The rearrangement joins TRBV29-1 to TRBJ2-6, with D unresolved. The germline V and J ends were trimmed by 1 base and 1 base, with 5 bases remaining between them. CDR1 is SQVTM and CDR2 is ANQGSEA in the germline V gene. The CDR3 is made up of 14 amino acids. The CDR3: CSVEGISGANVLTF. DNA for the CDR3: TGCAGCGTTGAAGGGATTTCTGGGGCCAACGTCCTGACTTTC.

This clonotype was observed at least ten times. The chain combines TRBV6-2 or TRBV6-3 with TRBJ1-5; D unresolved. This CDR3 region has 13 residues. V lost 0 bases and J lost 4, with 4 bases in between. Germline loops: CDR1 MNHEY, CDR2 SVGEGT. CDR3 residues: CASSYSENQPQHF. CDR3 bases: TGTGCCAGCAGTTACTCGGAAAATCAGCCCCAGCATTTT.

This CDR3 reads CASSPNGRTVFF. The CDR3 DNA sequence: TGTGCCAGCAGCCCCAACGGGAGGACGGTGTTTTTT. The chain employs TRBV7-6 and TRBJ2-2; 7 positions match TRBD2. Germline CDR1 and CDR2: SGHVS and FNYEAQ. V trimming: 5 bases; J trimming: 15 bases; junction bases outside the gene matches: 9. This CDR3 region has 12 residues.

Many counts were recorded for this clonotype. The chain links TRBV5-1 to TRBJ2-1, with 8 bases matching TRBD1. Germline V gene data show CDR1 as SGHRS and CDR2 as YFSETQ. The CDR3 consists of 16 residues. With V trimmed by 4 bases and J by 2 bases, 8 bases remained unmatched. CDR3 sequence (DNA): TGCGCCAGCAGCCTTCTCACAGGGGGAGCCTACAATGAGCAGTTCTTC. It specifies CASSLLTGGAYNEQFF.

The V call is TRBV6-9, the J call TRBJ2-7; 9 nucleotides line up with TRBD2. The junction had 9 bases not matched to a gene; V was cut back by 3 bases and J by 6 bases. Germline loops: CDR1 MNHGY, CDR2 SVAAGI. This CDR3 has 15 residues. CDR3 nucleotide sequence: TGTGCCAGCAGTTACCGGCGGGAGGGCTTTGGCGAGCAGTACTTC. This translates into CASSYRREGFGEQYF.

In this sample, this clonotype turned up a few times. The chain has TRBV12-5 and TRBJ2-2; D is possibly TRBD2 (6 bases). The V end was cut by 6 bases, the J end by 1 base, with 9 bases between. The germline gives CDR1 LGHNT, CDR2 FRNRAP. The CDR3 is made up of 14 amino acids. The DNA of the CDR3 is TGTGCTAGTGGATTAGCGGTGAACACCGGGGAGCTGTTTTTT. Its translation: CASGLAVNTGELFF.

This clonotype showed up many times. The genes are TRBV12-3 or TRBV12-4 and TRBJ1-1; D is perhaps TRBD1 (6 bases). V lost 7 bases and J lost 1, with 13 bases in between. The CDR3 spans 14 residues. This CDR3 is CASTYRDGNTEAFF. The CDR3, as DNA: TGTGCCAGCACATACAGGGATGGGAACACTGAAGCTTTCTTT.

This clonotype occurred many times. The V call is TRBV11-2, the J call TRBJ2-1; no clear D. V lost 4 bases and J lost 8, with 12 bases in between. The CDR3 spans 13 residues. CDR1 is SGHAT and CDR2 is FQNNGV in the germline V gene. The CDR3, as DNA: TGTGCCAGCAGCTACCCCCCTACTGATGAGCAGTTCTTC. Translated, it gives CASSYPPTDEQFF.

This clonotype was seen ten or more times. The rearrangement joins TRBV12-3 or TRBV12-4 to TRBJ1-4; 8 nucleotides match TRBD1. V was clipped by 1 base and J by 8 bases; unmatched bases: 6. This CDR3 contains 15 residues. For the CDR3, the DNA is TGTGCCAGCAGTTTAGGAAGGGGACAGGCAGAAAAACTGTTTTTT. Amino acids: CASSLGRGQAEKLFF.

The rearrangement uses TRBV2 and TRBJ2-7; 7 bases line up with TRBD2. This CDR3 region has 13 residues. The ends lost 6 bases at V and 3 bases at J; junction bases unmatched: 5. CDR1 is SNHLY and CDR2 is FYNNEI in the germline V gene. CDR3 amino acids: CASRGGFDYEQYF. For the CDR3, the DNA is TGTGCCAGCAGGGGGGGGTTCGACTACGAGCAGTACTTC.

In this sample, this clonotype turned up a few times. The V call is TRBV6-1, the J call TRBJ1-5; tentative D call: TRBD1 (6 bases). From germline, CDR1 is MNHNS and CDR2 SASEGT. The CDR3 spans 15 residues. The germline V and J ends were trimmed by 6 bases and 1 base, with 13 bases remaining between them. CDR3 bases: TGTGCCAGCAGCGGAATAGGGGGGAGCAATCAGCCCCAGCATTTT. This gives the protein CASSGIGGSNQPQHF.

This clonotype was counted at least ten times. The chain links TRBV10-3 to TRBJ2-7, with 12 bases matching TRBD2. Germline V gives CDR1 ENHRY, CDR2 SYGVKD. The CDR3 sequence is 14 residues long. V gave up 10 bases and J gave up 0 bases; unmatched junction bases: 4. CDR3 residues: CATMTSGSSYEQYF. The CDR3, as DNA: TGTGCCACCATGACTAGCGGGAGCTCCTACGAGCAGTACTTC.